This TCR beta chain emerged from a study of blood T cell repertoires in COVID-19 (dated by TCRdb to 2018 to 2020). Background for the entire study: Samples covering the acute and convalescent phases of COVID-19 were provided by collaborators in the United States, Italy and Spain. The prospective study material was composed of cDNA or gDNA derived from T cells, B-cell-depleted T cells, or PBMCs. The samples were drawn from two sources: the first 160 participants of the ongoing ImmuneRACE study, and 1,000 to 1,500 subjects contributed by 6 global collaborators. Deeply sampled blood TCRbeta repertoires from subjects exposed to, actively infected with, or recovered from COVID-19 were included in the dataset. Where HLA class I and class II types were available, the types were taken from metadata supplied by the sample provider, not from assay-based typing. The sample metadata nearly always contained a de-identified subject ID, COVID-19 status, age in years and sex. The repertoires were released in a freely available public database meant as a resource for research on the immune response to SARS-CoV-2. The paper's findings and limits, for the study overall: Clinical and demographic metadata were provided uncurated, with the amount varying by source and participant.

CDR1 SQVTM and CDR2 ANQGSEA were looked up in the germline V gene. V sheds 1 base and J sheds 2 bases, leaving 6 bases between their ends. The CDR3 measures 12 amino acids from cysteine to phenylalanine. Only CDR3 DNA is held: 36 bases, read in frame from base 1. With respect to this clone: Its antigen is not yet known. Base qualities are not provided; no much larger clone lies one nucleotide away.

The immunoSEQ Assay, a bias-controlled multiplex PCR, was used to amplify TCRbeta CDR3 regions from genomic DNA. On the authors' methods: The number of nucleated cells in each sample was estimated by amplification of reference gene primers within the assay. To quantify the absolute abundance of each unique TCRbeta CDR3 rearrangement, sequence reads were collapsed and filtered. Productive Simpson clonality was computed per sample as the square root of Simpson's diversity index over productive rearrangements. Imported from immuneACCESS, the table was reduced by TCRdb to in-frame sequences with V and J called. These copies leave out some clones; in studies compared against another copy, an unresolved V gene accounts for under half, and the cause of the remainder is not known. V and J calls and clone size follow that table, whereas D and trimming were derived from the DNA. Across this sample there are approximately 86,000 clones, with roughly 80% seen only once. The leading ten clones occupy under 3.5% of the sample.

The collaborating institutions used their own protocols to collect whole blood in K2EDTA tubes. For TCRbeta analysis, collaborators shipped samples in one of three forms: frozen whole blood, isolated PBMCs, or DNA extracted from either of those sample types. The sequence links TRBV29-1 to TRBJ2-7; TRBD1 is perhaps the D gene, given 5 matching bases. The sample comprised peripheral blood. This TCR was sampled from a man between 50 and 59 years old with acute or convalescent COVID-19. The encoded CDR3 is CSVEAGTYEQYF. In nucleotides, the sequence is TGCAGCGTTGAAGCAGGGACCTACGAGCAGTACTTC.